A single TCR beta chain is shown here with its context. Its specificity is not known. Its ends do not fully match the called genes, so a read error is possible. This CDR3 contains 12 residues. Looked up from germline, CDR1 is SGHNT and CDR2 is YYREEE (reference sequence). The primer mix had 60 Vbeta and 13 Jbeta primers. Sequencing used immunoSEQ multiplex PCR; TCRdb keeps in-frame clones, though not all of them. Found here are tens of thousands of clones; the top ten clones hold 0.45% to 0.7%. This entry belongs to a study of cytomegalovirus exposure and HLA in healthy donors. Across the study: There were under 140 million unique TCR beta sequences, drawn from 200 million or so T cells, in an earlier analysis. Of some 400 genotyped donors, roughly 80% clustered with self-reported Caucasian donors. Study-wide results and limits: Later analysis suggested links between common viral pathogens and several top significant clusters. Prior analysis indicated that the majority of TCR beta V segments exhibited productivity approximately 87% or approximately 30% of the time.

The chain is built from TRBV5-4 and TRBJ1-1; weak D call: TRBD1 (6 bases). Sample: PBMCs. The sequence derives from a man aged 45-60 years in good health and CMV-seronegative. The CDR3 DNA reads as TGTGCCAGCAGCTTGGCAGGACAGAGGATGGTCTTT. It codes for CASSLAGQRMVF.